Below, 19 T cell receptor beta chains from the same sample are listed, as sequenced in a study of identical twins. TCRdb reprocessed the 5' RACE reads via MiXCR and lists one record per CDR3 protein. The sample consists of approximately 550,000 distinct CDR3 sequences, around 24% of them appearing once. The same sample was also studied in work on yellow fever vaccine responses in identical twins.

Sequencing was carried out using CD4+ T cells sorted from blood. The receptors come from a woman between 18 and 29 years old in good health.

This chain connects TRBV15 to TRBJ2-1; D gene ambiguous. Trimming removed 0 bases from V and 3 bases from J, with 6 bases in between. Looked up from germline, CDR1 is LNHNV and CDR2 is YYDKDF (reference sequence). The CDR3 is 14 residues long. The CDR3 coding sequence is TGTGCCACCAGCAGAGATCTCGGCTACAATGAGCAGTTCTTC. This encodes CATSRDLGYNEQFF. Variable domain in full (rest from reference TRBV15 and TRBJ2-1): DAMVIQNPRYQVTQFGKPVTLSCSQTLNHNVMYWYQQKSSQAPKLLFHYYDKDFNNEADTPDNFQSRRPNTSFCFLDIRSPGLGDTAMYLCATSRDLGYNEQFFGPGTRLTVL.

In its sample, this clonotype was seen a few times. This chain uses TRBV7-6 with TRBJ2-7; 8 bases match TRBD2. Germline CDR1 SGHVS, CDR2 FNYEAQ. The CDR3 spans 14 residues. The J segment lost 4 bases and the V segment lost 5 bases, leaving 7 bases of the junction unmatched. In DNA, the CDR3 is TGTGCCAGCAGCCCAAGGACTAGCCGATACGAGCAGTACTTC. Its protein is CASSPRTSRYEQYF.

This clonotype has just a few counts. Here the CDR3 reads CASSLPVLNTVNEQFF. The CDR3 DNA reads TGTGCCAGCAGCTTACCCGTCCTGAATACCGTCAATGAGCAGTTCTTC. The V and J genes are TRBV7-9 and TRBJ2-1, with D unresolved. V was trimmed by 2 bases and J by 6 bases, leaving 17 bases between them. The germline gives CDR1 SEHNR, CDR2 FQNEAQ (reference sequence). CDR3 length: 16 amino acids.

This clonotype was seen more than once but under ten times. This chain connects TRBV7-9 to TRBJ2-1; D unresolved. V was trimmed by 4 bases and J by 0 bases, leaving 10 bases between them. The CDR3 has 15 residues. CDR1 and CDR2 (germline): SEHNR, FQNEAQ (reference sequence). The CDR3 sequence is CASSSEMSSYNEQFF. For the CDR3, the DNA is TGTGCCAGCAGCTCTGAGATGAGCTCCTACAATGAGCAGTTCTTC.

This clonotype was observed at least ten times. V gene TRBV7-9 combines with J gene TRBJ2-1, with D possibly being TRBD2 (5 bases). There are 12 residues in the CDR3. The V end lost 3 bases, the J end lost 9 bases, and 9 bases lay between the germline ends. Germline CDR1 is SEHNR and CDR2 is FQNEAQ (reference sequence). CDR3: CASSFSGSEQFF. In DNA, the CDR3 is TGTGCCAGCAGCTTTAGTGGGAGTGAGCAGTTCTTC.

The CDR3 nucleotides are TGTGCCAGCACCCTTCACAGAGATAATTCACCCCTCCACTTT. Residues: CASTLHRDNSPLHF. The gene calls are TRBV28 and TRBJ1-6, with no clear D. CDR3 length: 14 amino acids. V shed 7 bases and J shed 5 bases, with 12 bases lying between them. Germline CDR1 and CDR2: MDHEN and SYDVKM.

As regards this clonotype: An end of the junction differs from the germline gene, which may be a read error. This chain links TRBV11-2 with TRBJ2-3; D is ambiguous. This CDR3 spans 15 amino acids. Per the germline V gene, CDR1 is SGHAT and CDR2 is FQNNGV. This CDR3 reads CASSSVGSRSDTKYF. The CDR3 DNA reads TGTGCCAGCAGCTCCGTAGGTAGCAGATCAGATACGAAGTATTTT.

The chain has TRBV5-1 and TRBJ1-6; 7 nucleotides line up with TRBD1. This CDR3 spans 12 amino acids. V gave up 6 bases and J gave up 9 bases; unmatched junction bases: 3. Germline V CDR1 and CDR2: SGHRS, YFSETQ. The CDR3 spells CASKGAISPLHF. CDR3 sequence (DNA): TGCGCCAGCAAGGGGGCTATTTCACCCCTCCACTTT.

The chain joins TRBV3-1 to TRBJ2-2; D unclear. Trimming took 0 bases from V and 2 from J, leaving 19 bases between them. The CDR3 runs 19 residues. Germline CDR1 reads LGHDT; CDR2 reads YNNKEL (reference sequence). CDR3 coding DNA: TGTGCCAGCAGCCAAGAAAGGGCCGGGTGGGCTGATAACACCGGGGAGCTGTTTTTT. Translated: CASSQERAGWADNTGELFF.

The V and J genes are TRBV6-1 and TRBJ2-6, with a possible D match to TRBD1 (5 bases). The CDR3 contains 15 residues. Trimming cost V 8 bases and J 0 bases, with 11 bases left between them. The germline CDR1 and CDR2 sequences are MNHNS and SASEGT. The CDR3 DNA reads TGTGCCAGCGGGGCTAATCTCTCTGGGGCCAACGTCCTGACTTTC. As protein: CASGANLSGANVLTF.

This clonotype has a handful of counts. V is TRBV20-1 and J is TRBJ2-6; D ambiguous. Deletions cut 3 bases from V and 1 base from J, with 34 bases between. CDR1 is DFQATT and CDR2 is SNEGSKA in the germline V gene (reference sequence). The CDR3 runs to 23 residues. The CDR3 sequence is CSASFGDGAAFDGEASGANVLTF. The CDR3 DNA is TGCAGTGCTAGTTTTGGAGATGGTGCGGCATTCGACGGAGAGGCATCTGGGGCCAACGTCCTGACTTTC.

This clonotype has more than one count but fewer than ten. The rearrangement joins TRBV12-3 or TRBV12-4 to TRBJ2-3; possibly TRBD2 for D (6 bases). V was pared by 7 bases and J by 0 bases, with 14 bases between. The CDR3 spans 15 residues. CDR3 coding DNA: TGTGCCAGCAATTCGCAACGGGGGAGCACAGATACGCAGTATTTT. Encoded protein: CASNSQRGSTDTQYF.

This clonotype was seen only a few times. The chain recombines TRBV15 with TRBJ2-1; 11 nucleotides line up with TRBD2. V lost 1 base to trimming and J lost 9 bases; unmatched junction nucleotides: 8. The V gene's germline CDR1 is LNHNV and CDR2 YYDKDF (reference sequence). The length of the CDR3 is 16 residues. Here the CDR3 reads CATSRALAGGRGEQFF. In DNA form, the CDR3 reads TGTGCCACCAGCAGAGCTCTAGCGGGAGGCCGGGGTGAGCAGTTCTTC.

The V call is TRBV2, the J call TRBJ2-4; D may be TRBD2 (6 bases). The V end lost 4 bases, the J end lost 0 bases, and 13 bases lay between the germline ends. This CDR3 has 16 residues. The germline gives CDR1 SNHLY, CDR2 FYNNEI. CDR3 DNA sequence: TGTGCCAGCAGTGTGGAGGGGCGTGGAGCCAAAAACATTCAGTACTTC. Translating it yields CASSVEGRGAKNIQYF.

CDR3 nucleotide sequence: TGTGCCAGCAGCCCCGGGACAGGGGGCTTCGGGGAGCTGTTTTTT. It encodes CASSPGTGGFGELFF. The chain joins TRBV6-1 to TRBJ2-2, with TRBD1 matching 12 bases. CDR1 and CDR2 (germline): MNHNS, SASEGT. J was trimmed by 7 bases and V by 6 bases; bases with no gene match: 6. This CDR3 spans 15 amino acids.

This clonotype has ten or more counts. The genes are TRBV18 and TRBJ1-5; D not resolved. Trimming cost V 2 bases and J 5 bases, with 7 bases left between them. The CDR3 length is 13 residues. Germline V gene sequence: CDR1 KGHSH, CDR2 LQKENI. The CDR3 DNA reads TGTGCCAGCTCACCAGGGGAACATCAGCCCCAGCATTTT. Translating it yields CASSPGEHQPQHF.

The rearrangement links TRBV12-3 or TRBV12-4 to TRBJ2-7; TRBD1 agrees at 9 bases. V shed 6 bases, J shed 1 base, and the junction held 4 bases outside the gene matches. The CDR3 has 14 residues. As DNA, the CDR3 is TGTGCCAGCAGCAACAGGGGGCCTTCCTACGAGCAGTACTTC. Translated, it gives CASSNRGPSYEQYF.

Details on this clonotype: The junction differs from germline at one of its ends, possibly a read error. The CDR3 sequence is CASSQGGLADNEQFF. The CDR3 nucleotides are TGTGCCAGCAGTCAAGGGGGACTAGCGGATAATGAGCAGTTCTTC. The chain carries TRBV3-1 and TRBJ2-1, with 11 positions matching TRBD2. The CDR3 is 15 residues long. Germline CDR1 reads LGHDT; CDR2 reads YNNKEL (reference sequence).

J is TRBJ2-5 and V is TRBV29-1; either TRBD1 or TRBD2 may fit D (5 bases each). The CDR3 is made up of 8 amino acids. Trimming left V 6 bases short and J 13 bases short, with 9 bases between. In germline, CDR1 is SQVTM, CDR2 ANQGSEA. Here the CDR3 DNA reads TGCAGCGTCGACGGGACGTACTTC. It is translated as CSVDGTYF.